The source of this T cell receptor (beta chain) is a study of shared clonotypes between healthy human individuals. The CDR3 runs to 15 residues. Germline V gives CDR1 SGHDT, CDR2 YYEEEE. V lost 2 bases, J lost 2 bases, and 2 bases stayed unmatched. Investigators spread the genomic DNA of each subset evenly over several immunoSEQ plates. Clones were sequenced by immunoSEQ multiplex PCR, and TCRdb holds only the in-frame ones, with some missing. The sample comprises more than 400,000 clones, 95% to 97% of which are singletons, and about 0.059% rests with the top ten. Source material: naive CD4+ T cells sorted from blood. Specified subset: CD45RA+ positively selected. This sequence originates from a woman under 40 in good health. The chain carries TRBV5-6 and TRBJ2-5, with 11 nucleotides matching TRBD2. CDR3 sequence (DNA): TGTGCCAGCAGCTTAGGGACTAGCGGACAAGAGACCCAGTACTTC. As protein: CASSLGTSGQETQYF.